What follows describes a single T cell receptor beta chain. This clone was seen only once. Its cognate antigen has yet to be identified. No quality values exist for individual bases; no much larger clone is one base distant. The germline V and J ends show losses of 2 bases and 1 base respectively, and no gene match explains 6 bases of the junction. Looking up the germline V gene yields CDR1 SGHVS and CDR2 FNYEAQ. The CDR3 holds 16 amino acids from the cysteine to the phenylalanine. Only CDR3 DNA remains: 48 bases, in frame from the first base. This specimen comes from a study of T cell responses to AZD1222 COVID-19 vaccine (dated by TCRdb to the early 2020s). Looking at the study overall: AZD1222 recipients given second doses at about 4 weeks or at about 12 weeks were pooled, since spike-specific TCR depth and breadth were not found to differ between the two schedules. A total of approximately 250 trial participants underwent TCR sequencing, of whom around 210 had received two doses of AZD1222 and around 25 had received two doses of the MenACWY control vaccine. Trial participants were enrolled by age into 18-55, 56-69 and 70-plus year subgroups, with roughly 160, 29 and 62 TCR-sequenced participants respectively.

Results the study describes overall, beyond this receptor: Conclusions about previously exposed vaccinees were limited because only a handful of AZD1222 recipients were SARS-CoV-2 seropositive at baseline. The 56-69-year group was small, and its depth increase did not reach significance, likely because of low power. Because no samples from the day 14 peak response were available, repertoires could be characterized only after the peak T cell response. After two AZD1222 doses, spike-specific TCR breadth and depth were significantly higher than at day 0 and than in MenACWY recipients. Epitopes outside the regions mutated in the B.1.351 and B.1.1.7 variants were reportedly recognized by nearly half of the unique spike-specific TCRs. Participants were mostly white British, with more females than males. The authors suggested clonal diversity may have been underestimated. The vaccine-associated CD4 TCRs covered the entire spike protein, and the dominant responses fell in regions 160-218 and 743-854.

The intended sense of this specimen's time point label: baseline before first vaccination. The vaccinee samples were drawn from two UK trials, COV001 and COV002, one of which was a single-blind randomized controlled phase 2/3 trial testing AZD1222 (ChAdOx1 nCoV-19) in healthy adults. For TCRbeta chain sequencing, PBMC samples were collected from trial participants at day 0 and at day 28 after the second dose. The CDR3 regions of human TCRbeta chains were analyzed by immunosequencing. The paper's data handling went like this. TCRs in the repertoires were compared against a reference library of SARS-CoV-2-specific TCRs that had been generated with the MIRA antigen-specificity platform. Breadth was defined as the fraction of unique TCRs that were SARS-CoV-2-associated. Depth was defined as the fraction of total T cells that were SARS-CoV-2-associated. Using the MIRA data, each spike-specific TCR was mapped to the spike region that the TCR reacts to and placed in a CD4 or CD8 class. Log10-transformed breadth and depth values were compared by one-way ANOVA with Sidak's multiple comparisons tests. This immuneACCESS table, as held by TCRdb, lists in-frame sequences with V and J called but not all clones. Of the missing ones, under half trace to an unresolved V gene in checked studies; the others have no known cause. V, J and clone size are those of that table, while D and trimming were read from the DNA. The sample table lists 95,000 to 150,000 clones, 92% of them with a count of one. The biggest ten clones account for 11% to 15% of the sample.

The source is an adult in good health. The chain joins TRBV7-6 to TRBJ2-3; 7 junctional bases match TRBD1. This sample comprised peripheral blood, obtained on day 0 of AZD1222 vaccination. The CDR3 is CASSLTAGGGTDTQYF. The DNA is TGTGCCAGCAGCTTAACCGCAGGGGGAGGCACAGATACGCAGTATTTT.